Presented here are 27 T cell receptor beta chains from one specimen sequenced in a study of blood T cell repertoires in COVID-19. Assay used: immunoSEQ multiplex PCR; TCRdb lists only in-frame clones, some missing. The sample includes just over 150,000 clones, 92% seen only once; the top ten take 4.8%. Sequenced material: peripheral blood. These receptor sequences come from a man between 25 and 39 years old with COVID-19, enrolled during active disease.

This clone was picked up a small number of times. The chain recombines TRBV28 with TRBJ1-1; 10 nucleotides match TRBD1. V dropped 4 bases and J dropped 5; count of bases not matched to a gene: 7. Germline assignment: CDR1 MDHEN and CDR2 SYDVKM. The CDR3 has 15 amino acids. CDR3 residues: CASSWTGGLGTEAFF. CDR3 DNA sequence: TGTGCCAGCAGTTGGACAGGGGGTTTGGGAACTGAAGCTTTCTTT.

The chain recombines TRBV19 with TRBJ1-2; D remains unclear. The CDR3 totals 15 residues. In germline, CDR1 is LNHDA, CDR2 SQIVND (reference sequence). V lost 5 bases and J lost 1, with 14 bases in between. CDR3 nucleotide sequence: TGTGCCAGTAGTCGGAGGGCGGATGGTAACTATGGCTACACCTTC. This translates into CASSRRADGNYGYTF.

J is TRBJ1-1 and V is TRBV25-1, with D perhaps matching TRBD1 (6 bases). The CDR3 contains 17 residues. Trimming took off 3 bases at V and 0 bases at J, with 17 bases between the two ends. Per germline, CDR1 MGHDK and CDR2 SYGVNS. The CDR3 here is CASSEERGLWVNTEAFF. The CDR3 DNA sequence: TGTGCCAGCAGTGAGGAGAGGGGGTTGTGGGTGAACACTGAAGCTTTCTTT. Complete variable domain (other parts from reference TRBV25-1 and TRBJ1-1): EADIYQTPRYLVIGTGKKITLECSQTMGHDKMYWYQQDPGMELHLIHYSYGVNSTEKGDLSSESTVSRIRTEHFPLTLESARPSHTSQYLCASSEERGLWVNTEAFFGQGTRLTVV.

This sequence joins TRBV6-5 and TRBJ2-7; D possibly corresponds to TRBD2 (7 bases). V dropped 4 bases and J dropped 2 bases, with 15 bases sitting between them. The germline V gene has CDR1 MNHEY and CDR2 SVGAGI. This CDR3 contains 15 residues. CDR3 bases: TGTGCCAGCAGTTTAGGGGGGGGCATTCCCTACGAGCAGTACTTC. It codes for CASSLGGGIPYEQYF.

The table lists this clone with a count of one. The gene calls are TRBV25-1 and TRBJ1-1; 11 bases fit TRBD1. With V trimmed by 4 bases and J by 3 bases, 7 bases remained unmatched. This CDR3 has 16 residues. Germline lookup yields CDR1 MGHDK and CDR2 SYGVNS. The CDR3 DNA follows: TGTGCCAGCAGTGCCCGGACAGGGGGCGTCTACACTGAAGCTTTCTTT. Translated, it gives CASSARTGGVYTEAFF.

The chain links TRBV4-3 to TRBJ2-4; TRBD2 matches 8 bases. This CDR3 is 20 amino acids long. Germline V CDR1 and CDR2: LGHNA, YSLEER. Trimming cost V 1 base and J 3 bases; bases outside gene matches: 17. CDR3 sequence reads: CASSQGARGGTKRSKNIQYF. CDR3 DNA: TGCGCCAGCAGCCAAGGGGCCCGGGGGGGGACTAAGAGGAGCAAAAACATTCAGTACTTC.

CDR3 sequence: CAAGLAGGLGADTQYF. DNA for the CDR3: TGTGCCGCCGGACTAGCGGGGGGGCTGGGGGCAGATACGCAGTATTTT. The chain recombines TRBV10-3 with TRBJ2-3; 15 bases agree with TRBD2. V shed 11 bases and J 4 bases; nucleotides not matched to a gene: 10. The CDR3 consists of 16 residues. Germline CDR1 is ENHRY and CDR2 is SYGVKD.

The chain couples TRBV6-5 to TRBJ1-5; D possibly corresponds to TRBD1 (5 bases). The CDR3 has 14 amino acids. Germline CDR1 reads MNHEY; CDR2 reads SVGAGI. The germline V and J ends were trimmed by 7 bases and 0 bases, with 10 bases remaining between them. The CDR3 spells CASKLTVSNQPQHF. CDR3 bases: TGTGCCAGCAAGCTGACAGTTAGCAATCAGCCCCAGCATTTT.

This chain links TRBV7-9 with TRBJ1-5; maybe TRBD1 (5 bases). V lost 0 bases to trimming and J lost 3 bases, with 9 bases between them. This CDR3 region has 15 residues. Germline V CDR1 and CDR2: SEHNR, FQNEAQ (reference sequence). This CDR3 reads CASSLAGVPNQPQHF. CDR3 nucleotides: TGTGCCAGCAGCTTAGCAGGGGTCCCCAATCAGCCCCAGCATTTT. The variable domain in full, with the rest retrieved from reference TRBV7-9 and TRBJ1-5, is DTGVSQNPRHKITKRGQNVTFRCDPISEHNRLYWYRQTLGQGPEFLTYFQNEAQLEKSRLLSDRFSAERPKGSFSTLEIQRTEQGDSAMYLCASSLAGVPNQPQHFGDGTRLSIL.

The rearrangement links TRBV6-2 or TRBV6-3 to TRBJ2-7, with TRBD1 matching 10 bases. CDR1 MNHEY and CDR2 SVGEGT come from the germline V gene. The CDR3 is 15 amino acids. V shed 5 bases, J shed 7 bases, and the junction held 11 bases outside the gene matches. The CDR3 bases are TGTGCCAGCAGTCAGGCTGACAGGGGGCGCGAAGAGCAGTACTTC. As protein: CASSQADRGREEQYF.

The gene calls are TRBV19 and TRBJ2-6; 9 bases align to TRBD1. CDR1 LNHDA and CDR2 SQIVND come from the germline V gene (reference sequence). V dropped 2 bases and J dropped 0; count of bases not matched to a gene: 5. The CDR3 length is 18 residues. CDR3 sequence reads: CASSIRGQGFSGANVLTF. As DNA, the CDR3 is TGTGCCAGTAGTATAAGGGGACAGGGATTCTCTGGGGCCAACGTCCTGACTTTC.

The chain carries TRBV5-1 and TRBJ1-2, with D unresolved. The germline gives CDR1 SGHRS, CDR2 YFSETQ. The V end was cut by 0 bases, the J end by 4 bases, with 13 bases between. The CDR3 is 15 residues long. For the CDR3, the DNA is TGCGCCAGCAGCTTGGTAGCCGGGTTGAGCTATGGCTACACCTTC. Protein: CASSLVAGLSYGYTF. The full variable domain, with the rest looked up from reference TRBV5-1 and TRBJ1-2, is KAGVTQTPRYLIKTRGQQVTLSCSPISGHRSVSWYQQTPGQGLQFLFEYFSETQRNKGNFPGRFSGRQFSNSRSEMNVSTLELGDSALYLCASSLVAGLSYGYTFGSGTRLTVV.

This clone was seen a handful of times. The chain combines TRBV18 with TRBJ1-3, with a possible D match to TRBD1 (6 bases). CDR1 and CDR2 from the germline V gene are KGHSH and LQKENI. V dropped 3 bases and J dropped 0 bases, with 12 bases sitting between them. CDR3 size: 16 residues. For the CDR3, the DNA is TGTGCCAGCTCACCTGGGGGCCCGAACTCTGGAAACACCATATATTTT. It translates to CASSPGGPNSGNTIYF.

The rearrangement joins TRBV18 to TRBJ2-1; TRBD1 aligns across 7 bases. V trimming: 2 bases; J trimming: 7 bases; junction bases outside the gene matches: 8. Germline V gene data show CDR1 as KGHSH and CDR2 as LQKENI. The CDR3 spans 15 residues. CDR3 residues: CASSPNRDSVNEQFF. The CDR3 DNA reads as TGTGCCAGCTCACCAAACCGGGACAGTGTGAATGAGCAGTTCTTC. Based on the CDR3 plus reference TRBV18 and TRBJ2-1, the full variable domain is NAGVMQNPRHLVRRRGQEARLRCSPMKGHSHVYWYRQLPEEGLKFMVYLQKENIIDESGMPKERFSAEFPKEGPSILRIQQVVRGDSAAYFCASSPNRDSVNEQFFGPGTRLTVL.

This clone has a handful of counts. The chain recombines TRBV2 with TRBJ2-7, with D possibly TRBD1 on 5 matching bases. Germline CDR1 reads SNHLY; CDR2 reads FYNNEI. There are 13 residues in the CDR3. V lost 6 bases and J 0 bases, leaving 9 bases between the germline ends. In DNA, the CDR3 is TGTGCCAGCAGGCAGCAGGGCTCCTACGAGCAGTACTTC. Residues: CASRQQGSYEQYF.

This clone was recorded once. The CDR3: CASSPGLRTDTQYF. DNA for the CDR3: TGCGCCAGCAGCCCCGGACTCCGCACAGATACGCAGTATTTT. The V gene is TRBV5-1, the J gene TRBJ2-3, with D possibly matching TRBD2 (5 bases). Trimming removed 4 bases from V and 1 base from J, with 10 bases in between. This CDR3 comprises 14 residues. The germline gives CDR1 SGHRS, CDR2 YFSETQ. The full variable domain, its missing parts supplied by reference TRBV5-1 and TRBJ2-3, is KAGVTQTPRYLIKTRGQQVTLSCSPISGHRSVSWYQQTPGQGLQFLFEYFSETQRNKGNFPGRFSGRQFSNSRSEMNVSTLELGDSALYLCASSPGLRTDTQYFGPGTRLTVL.

The rearrangement links TRBV25-1 to TRBJ2-1; no reliable D call. CDR1 MGHDK and CDR2 SYGVNS come from the germline V gene. The V and J ends lost 3 bases and 2 bases respectively, with 5 bases between them. The CDR3 runs 13 residues. DNA of the CDR3: TGTGCCAGCAGTGAGGCAACCTACAATGAGCAGTTCTTC. Translated: CASSEATYNEQFF.

This chain joins TRBV5-4 and TRBJ1-1, with D possibly matching TRBD1 (5 bases). This CDR3 comprises 15 residues. Between the trimmed V and J ends, which lost 0 bases and 5 bases, there was a span of 14 bases. Germline-derived CDR1 and CDR2 are SGHNT and YYREEE (reference sequence). CDR3 sequence (DNA): TGTGCCAGCAGCTTGGGGGGCGCTAGTTTTACTGAAGCTTTCTTT. Its translation: CASSLGGASFTEAFF.

The V gene is TRBV9, the J gene TRBJ2-2, with D perhaps TRBD1 (5 bases). The CDR3 totals 15 residues. V lost 3 bases, J lost 1 base, and 10 bases lay in between. CDR1 and CDR2 (germline): SGDLS, YYNGEE. This chain's CDR3 is CASSALTVNTGELFF. Written as DNA, the CDR3 is TGTGCCAGCAGCGCCTTGACAGTGAACACCGGGGAGCTGTTTTTT.

This chain uses TRBV5-5 with TRBJ2-1; 8 bases align to TRBD1. Germline V gives CDR1 SGHKS, CDR2 YYEKEE (reference sequence). The CDR3 is 20 amino acids. Germline trimming cut 1 base from V and 6 bases from J; bases unmatched to any gene: 21. The CDR3 DNA reads as TGTGCCAGCAGCTTGAGAGGGGCACAGGGGGAGGTCAAGCGGCGCAATGAGCAGTTCTTC. Its translation is CASSLRGAQGEVKRRNEQFF.

This clone has just a few counts. This chain uses TRBV5-4 with TRBJ2-2; no clear D gene. V lost 6 bases and J lost 6, with 9 bases in between. Germline assignment: CDR1 SGHNT and CDR2 YYREEE (reference sequence). The CDR3 is 12 amino acids. This CDR3 reads CASTAIAGELFF. The DNA for the CDR3 is TGTGCCAGCACCGCGATTGCCGGGGAGCTGTTTTTT.

The V call is TRBV6-5, the J call TRBJ1-5, with D possibly being TRBD1 (5 bases). Germline CDR1 is MNHEY and CDR2 is SVGAGI. V lost 5 bases and J lost 4, with 15 bases in between. This CDR3 is 15 amino acids long. The CDR3 sequence: CASSKNRGGNQPQHF. In nucleotides, the CDR3 is TGTGCCAGCAGTAAAAACCGGGGGGGGAATCAGCCCCAGCATTTT.

The chain combines TRBV19 with TRBJ2-7, with D maybe TRBD1 (5 bases). The CDR3 extends over 13 amino acids. V lost 5 bases to trimming and J lost 2 bases, with 10 bases between them. Germline V CDR1 and CDR2: LNHDA, SQIVND (reference sequence). CDR3 coding DNA: TGTGCCAGTAGTGTGGGGCAGACCTACGAGCAGTACTTC. Translation gives CASSVGQTYEQYF.

This CDR3 reads CSVDTGGPDEQYF. CDR3 nucleotides: TGCAGCGTTGATACGGGGGGGCCCGACGAGCAGTACTTC. This chain joins TRBV29-1 and TRBJ2-7, with TRBD2 matching 8 bases. With 3 bases clipped from V and 5 bases from J, the junction kept 6 bases outside the gene matches. The CDR3 is 13 residues long. CDR1 and CDR2 (germline): SQVTM, ANQGSEA.

The chain carries TRBV30 and TRBJ1-1; possibly TRBD1 for D (6 bases). Germline V gives CDR1 GTSNPN, CDR2 SVGIG (reference sequence). This CDR3 is built from 15 residues. V dropped 3 bases and J dropped 1 base, with 15 bases sitting between them. The chain's CDR3 is CAWRATFRGNTEAFF. The CDR3 nucleotides are TGTGCCTGGAGGGCAACCTTCAGGGGGAACACTGAAGCTTTCTTT.

This clone was detected a few times. The CDR3 DNA is TGTGCCAGCAGCGTAGCCCCGACTAGCGGGAGCACAGATACGCAGTATTTT. This encodes CASSVAPTSGSTDTQYF. The chain joins TRBV9 to TRBJ2-3, with 10 bases fitting TRBD2. Trimming cost V 0 bases and J 0 bases; bases outside gene matches: 4. CDR1 and CDR2 (germline): SGDLS, YYNGEE. The CDR3 is 17 residues long. The whole variable domain, remainder taken from reference TRBV9 and TRBJ2-3, is DSGVTQTPKHLITATGQRVTLRCSPRSGDLSVYWYQQSLDQGLQFLIQYYNGEERAKGNILERFSAQQFPDLHSELNLSSLELGDSALYFCASSVAPTSGSTDTQYFGPGTRLTVL.

J is TRBJ2-3 and V is TRBV3-1 (or the pseudogene TRBV3-2); D possibly corresponds to TRBD1 (5 bases). V lost 0 bases and J 4 bases, leaving 11 bases between the germline ends. In germline, CDR1 is LGHDT, CDR2 YNNKEL (reference sequence). The CDR3 is 15 residues long. This CDR3 is CASSQDGRVADTQYF. CDR3 in DNA: TGTGCCAGCAGCCAAGACGGCAGGGTAGCAGATACGCAGTATTTT.